What follows is one T cell receptor (beta chain) and its context. The antigen is undetermined. V shed 3 bases and J shed 5 bases, with 14 bases lying between them. This CDR3 contains 15 residues. The data stem from a study of T-cell memory formation after mild COVID-19. The wider study: TCR clusters were largely donor specific.

Employing constant-segment primers, 5'RACE generated TCR alpha and TCR beta cDNA libraries bearing sample barcodes and UMIs. TCRdb ran MiXCR on the 5' RACE reads and lists one entry per CDR3 protein. The sample gives just under 550,000 distinct CDR3 sequences, roughly 22% of which show up once; around an eighth is in the top ten. Findings of the study overall: The study detected some responding clones in pre-infection memory, suggesting cross-reactive memory joined. Clones that shrank (day 15 to 85) were balanced CD4/CD8, whereas later expanders leaned CD4+.

The TCR was taken from an adult woman who had mild COVID-19 (a few samples of this study predate the infection). Cell type and time point are not known. The sequenced sample was PBMCs or a T cell subset sorted from them (not recorded which). This rearrangement joins TRBV12-3 or TRBV12-4 to TRBJ2-1; no definite D call. CDR3 nucleotide sequence: TGTGCCAGCAGTTTGTATTGGGGTCCGGACAATGAGCAGTTCTTC. This sequence encodes CASSLYWGPDNEQFF.